This TCR beta chain was recovered during a study of T cell repertoires in cytomegalovirus infection. Across the whole study: The authors relied on CMV epitopes, both recently identified HLA-C-restricted and well-studied HLA-B-restricted. Indications of both CMV infection and matching HLA type were provided by public TCR beta signatures.

Study-wide results and caveats: Carriage of CMV together with the relevant HLA was identifiable through cumulative public TCR beta family frequency.

Note on this clonotype: No antigen is known for it.

Using its own MiXCR run on the reads, TCRdb lists one record per CDR3 protein. In the table there are hundreds of thousands of distinct CDR3 sequences, 30% to 40% of which are singletons. The receptor comes from a human donor in good health (CMV status not recorded). Some clones in this sample may be carry-over from other donors' samples. The specimen was cultured PBMCs, collected from culture after CMV antigen stimulation.

CDR3 sequence: CASSRRAESPYEQYF. The CDR3 DNA reads as TGTGCCAGCAGCCGGAGGGCAGAATCGCCCTACGAGCAGTACTTC. This sequence joins TRBV5-4 and TRBJ2-7, with D possibly TRBD2 on 6 matching bases. Germline lookup yields CDR1 SGHNT and CDR2 YYREEE (reference sequence). The V end lost 4 bases, the J end lost 2 bases, and 16 bases lay between the germline ends. This CDR3 region has 15 residues.